A selection of T cell receptor beta chains follows, all from one sample in a study of blood T cell repertoires in COVID-19. Sequencing used immunoSEQ multiplex PCR; TCRdb keeps in-frame clones, though not all of them. The data contain about 36,000 clones, 60% to 85% of them singletons. Sequenced: peripheral blood. The origin of the receptors is a man between 60 and 70 years old with active COVID-19. Each CDR3 is given with its conserved first and last residue. The D gene is left open where the match is weak. Only some rows state a clone size, as once, few, many or a class for expanded clones.

v_gene,d_gene,j_gene,abundance,CDR3nt,CDR3aa
TRBV6-6,.,TRBJ2-5,.,TGTGCCAGCAGTGACAGGTCCAAGACCCAGTACTTC,CASSDRSKTQYF
TRBV5-1,TRBD2,TRBJ2-2,.,TGCGCCAGCAGCTTGAGCCTAGCGGGAGACAACACCGGGGAGCTGTTTTTT,CASSLSLAGDNTGELFF
TRBV4-3,TRBD2,TRBJ2-7,.,TGCGCCAGCAGCCAAGAGCGCGGGAGGGGCGAGCAGTACTTC,CASSQERGRGEQYF
TRBV6-5,.,TRBJ2-7,.,TGTGCCAGCAGTTACTCGCAAAGTATTAGTCGGCAGTACTTC,CASSYSQSISRQYF
TRBV2,.,TRBJ2-1,.,TGTGCCAGTCTCCGGTCGGTAATGATAATGCGGCAGTTCTTC,CASLRSVMIMRQFF
TRBV7-6,.,TRBJ1-6,.,TGTGCCAGCAGCTTAGGACAGGCCGAGGGGGATTATAATTCACCCCTCCACTTT,CASSLGQAEGDYNSPLHF
TRBV29-1,.,TRBJ2-7,few,TGCAGCGTGGGGGCCCGGACAGCCCCCTACGAGCAGTACTTC,CSVGARTAPYEQYF
TRBV7-2,TRBD2,TRBJ2-2,.,TGTGCCAGCAGCTTAGCTCTAGCGGGAGGAATCGGGGAGCTGTTTTTT,CASSLALAGGIGELFF
TRBV4-1,TRBD1,TRBJ2-7,.,TGCGCCAGCAGCCAGGACACAGGGGGCTACTCTTACGAGCAGTACTTC,CASSQDTGGYSYEQYF
TRBV9,TRBD2,TRBJ2-7,.,TGTGCCAGCAGCGCTGGGACTAGCGGGAGGTTCTACGAGCAGTACTTC,CASSAGTSGRFYEQYF
TRBV2,.,TRBJ1-1,.,TGTGCCAGCAGTGAACACAGGGTCGATACGGGGACTGAAGCTTTCTTT,CASSEHRVDTGTEAFF
TRBV28,TRBD1,TRBJ2-7,.,TGTGCCAGCACCACTCAAGGGACAGCTTCCTACGAGCAGTACTTC,CASTTQGTASYEQYF
TRBV19,TRBD1,TRBJ1-5,few,TGTGCCAGTACCTCTTACAGGGGCGACAATCAGCCCCAGCATTTT,CASTSYRGDNQPQHF
TRBV29-1,.,TRBJ1-1,once,TGCAGCGTTGGGGAAAGGGGCACTGAAGCTTTCTTT,CSVGERGTEAFF
TRBV5-1,.,TRBJ2-7,.,TGCGCCAGCAGCTCGCGCCAGGGTGCCTACGAGCAGTACTTC,CASSSRQGAYEQYF
TRBV6-6,TRBD2,TRBJ2-1,.,TGTGCCAGCAGCCCCGGTTTAGCGGGGATGCAGCGGGAGCAGTTCTTC,CASSPGLAGMQREQFF
TRBV10-2,TRBD2,TRBJ2-2,.,TGCGCCAGCAGTGGCTGGGGGGGGAACACCGGGGAGCTGTTTTTT,CASSGWGGNTGELFF
TRBV28,TRBD2,TRBJ2-1,.,TGTGCCAGCAGTACGATAGCGGGATGGGCCTACAATGAGCAGTTCTTC,CASSTIAGWAYNEQFF
TRBV6-2/TRBV6-3,.,TRBJ2-1,.,TGTGCCAGCAGTTACGTGGGAGGTGTGGGTTTCTTC,CASSYVGGVGFF
TRBV18,TRBD1,TRBJ1-5,.,TGTGCCAGCTCACAAAACAGGGGAAATAGCAATCAGCCCCAGCATTTT,CASSQNRGNSNQPQHF
TRBV5-1,.,TRBJ2-1,few,TGCGCCAGCAGCTTAGCTTCGGCTCCGGGGAATGAGCAGTTCTTC,CASSLASAPGNEQFF
TRBV6-6,TRBD2,TRBJ2-1,.,TGTGCCAGCAGTCCAGCGGGGGGGTCAAATGAGCAGTTCTTC,CASSPAGGSNEQFF
TRBV19,.,TRBJ2-3,.,TGTGCCAGTAGTATACGGGTTCAGAGGGGAGGATGGACAGATACGCAGTATTTT,CASSIRVQRGGWTDTQYF
TRBV4-3,TRBD2,TRBJ2-3,few,TGCGCCAGCAGCCAAGGAGCGGGAGGGCACACAGATACGCAGTATTTT,CASSQGAGGHTDTQYF
TRBV27,.,TRBJ1-2,.,TGTGCCAGCAGTCAACCAGGGAGGGGAGGCTACACCTTC,CASSQPGRGGYTF
TRBV10-2,.,TRBJ1-2,.,TGCGCCAGCAGTCCCAGAGGGACTGATGGCTACACCTTC,CASSPRGTDGYTF
TRBV28,TRBD1,TRBJ2-1,.,TGTGCCAGCAGTCCCCCGGGACAGGGCTACAATGAGCAGTTCTTC,CASSPPGQGYNEQFF
TRBV5-4,TRBD2,TRBJ2-3,.,TGTGCCAGCGCCCTGCGGGGGACAGATACGCAGTATTTT,CASALRGTDTQYF
TRBV27,TRBD2,TRBJ2-5,few,TGTGCCAGCAGTTTAACAGGAATGGGGGGGGAGACCCAGTACTTC,CASSLTGMGGETQYF
TRBV28,.,TRBJ1-3,.,TGTGCCAGCAGTAGACGCGGCTCTGGAAACACCATATATTTT,CASSRRGSGNTIYF
TRBV7-9,TRBD1,TRBJ2-5,.,TGTGCCAGCAGCTTAGTGGGACAGGGAGGCGAGACCCAGTACTTC,CASSLVGQGGETQYF
TRBV7-2,.,TRBJ1-2,.,TGTGCCAGCAGCGCAGACACCTTCTATGGCTACACCTTC,CASSADTFYGYTF
TRBV29-1,.,TRBJ2-3,.,TGCAGCGCCCCGCGCCCCGACAGCCCGTTCACAGATACGCAGTATTTT,CSAPRPDSPFTDTQYF
TRBV23-1,.,TRBJ2-5,.,TGCGCCAGCGGAACAGACCAAGAGACCCAGTACTTC,CASGTDQETQYF
TRBV4-1,.,TRBJ2-7,.,TGCGCCAGCAGCCAACTGGGCCGGCGGGATTACGAGCAGTACTTC,CASSQLGRRDYEQYF
TRBV19,.,TRBJ1-1,.,TGTGCCAGTAGTATTAAACAGCCAATGAACACTGAAGCTTTCTTT,CASSIKQPMNTEAFF
TRBV2,.,TRBJ1-3,once,TGTGCCAGCAGTGTACAGGGTCCACGATCTGGAAACACCATATATTTT,CASSVQGPRSGNTIYF
TRBV3-1/TRBV3-2,TRBD1,TRBJ1-4,.,TGTGCCAGCAGCCTGGGGGGACAGAAGGATGAAAAACTGTTTTTT,CASSLGGQKDEKLFF
TRBV29-1,.,TRBJ1-5,once,TGCAGCGTCATTCCCGGGACAACGGGTCAGCCCCAGCATTTT,CSVIPGTTGQPQHF
TRBV7-2,TRBD2,TRBJ2-7,.,TGTGCCAGCAGCTCCCGCGTTAGCGGGGGGCCTACCTCCTACGAGCAGTACTTC,CASSSRVSGGPTSYEQYF
TRBV5-8,.,TRBJ1-2,.,TGTGCCAGCAGCCCTGCGCCAAACTATGGCTACACCTTC,CASSPAPNYGYTF
TRBV5-4,TRBD2,TRBJ2-2,.,TGTGCCAGCAGCTCGGGACTAGCGGGGGCCTATAACACCGGGGAGCTGTTTTTT,CASSSGLAGAYNTGELFF
TRBV4-1,TRBD2,TRBJ2-7,.,TGCGCCAGCAGCCAAGATCTGGCTAGCGGGGTCTACGAGCAGTACTTC,CASSQDLASGVYEQYF
TRBV6-5,TRBD1,TRBJ2-1,.,TGTGCCAGCAGGAAGGTAGGGACAGACTACAATGAGCAGTTCTTC,CASRKVGTDYNEQFF
TRBV6-2/TRBV6-3,TRBD1,TRBJ1-6,.,TGTGCCAGCAGTGGACAGGATAATTCACCCCTCCACTTT,CASSGQDNSPLHF
TRBV30,TRBD1,TRBJ1-1,.,TGTGCCTGGAGTGTACTGGGACAGGGGGCCGAAGCTTTCTTT,CAWSVLGQGAEAFF
TRBV19,TRBD1,TRBJ1-1,.,TGTGCCAGTAGTCTGCTGGGACAGCAAAGGGACTTT,CASSLLGQQRDF
TRBV11-2,.,TRBJ2-1,.,TGTGCCAGCAGCTCTAGCAGGAAGATTGACAATGAGCAGTTCTTC,CASSSSRKIDNEQFF
TRBV29-1,.,TRBJ2-2,once,TGCAGCGTTGAAGAGGGGCACCTCACCGGGGAGCTGTTTTTT,CSVEEGHLTGELFF
TRBV7-8,TRBD1,TRBJ1-1,.,TGTGCCAGCAGCTTACGCGACAGGGACGCTGAAGCTTTCTTT,CASSLRDRDAEAFF
TRBV19,TRBD1,TRBJ2-7,once,TGTGCCAGTAGTAGGGACAGGGGAATTAACGAGCAGTACTTC,CASSRDRGINEQYF
TRBV4-3,TRBD2,TRBJ2-1,.,TGCGCCAGCAGCCAAGATCCCCTCGGGGGGGACAATGAGCAGTTCTTC,CASSQDPLGGDNEQFF
TRBV12-3/TRBV12-4,.,TRBJ2-3,.,TGTGCCAGCAGTTTAGCTCTAGATACGCAGTATTTT,CASSLALDTQYF
TRBV7-2,TRBD2,TRBJ2-3,.,TGTGCCAGCAGCCTAAGGTTAGCGGGAGGCACAGATACGCAGTATTTT,CASSLRLAGGTDTQYF
TRBV4-1,TRBD2,TRBJ2-1,.,TGCGCCAGCAGCCAGATAGCGGGAGTGAGAAATGAGCAGTTCTTC,CASSQIAGVRNEQFF